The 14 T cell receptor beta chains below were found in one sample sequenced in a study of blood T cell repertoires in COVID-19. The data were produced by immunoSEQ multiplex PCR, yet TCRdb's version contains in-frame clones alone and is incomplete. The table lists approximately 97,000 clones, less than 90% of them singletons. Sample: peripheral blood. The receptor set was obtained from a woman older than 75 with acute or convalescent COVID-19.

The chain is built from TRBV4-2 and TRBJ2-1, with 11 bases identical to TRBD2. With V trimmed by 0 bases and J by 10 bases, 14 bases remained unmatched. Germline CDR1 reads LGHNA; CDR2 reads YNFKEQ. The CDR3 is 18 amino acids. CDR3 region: CASSQELAGGHAVQEQFF. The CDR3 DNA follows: TGTGCCAGCAGCCAAGAATTAGCGGGGGGGCATGCTGTCCAGGAGCAGTTCTTC.

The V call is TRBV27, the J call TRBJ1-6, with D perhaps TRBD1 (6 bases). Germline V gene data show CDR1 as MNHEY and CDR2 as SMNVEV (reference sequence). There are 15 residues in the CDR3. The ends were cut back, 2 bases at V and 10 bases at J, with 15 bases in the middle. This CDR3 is CASSLLPGVRSPLHF. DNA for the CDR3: TGTGCCAGCAGTTTACTCCCAGGGGTCCGATCACCCCTCCACTTT.

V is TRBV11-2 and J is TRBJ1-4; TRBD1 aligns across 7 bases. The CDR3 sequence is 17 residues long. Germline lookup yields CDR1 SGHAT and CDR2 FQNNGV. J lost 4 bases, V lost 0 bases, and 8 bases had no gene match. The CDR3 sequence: CASSLDLLAGGNEKLFF. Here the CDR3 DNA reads TGTGCCAGCAGCTTAGATTTGTTGGCAGGGGGTAATGAAAAACTGTTTTTT.

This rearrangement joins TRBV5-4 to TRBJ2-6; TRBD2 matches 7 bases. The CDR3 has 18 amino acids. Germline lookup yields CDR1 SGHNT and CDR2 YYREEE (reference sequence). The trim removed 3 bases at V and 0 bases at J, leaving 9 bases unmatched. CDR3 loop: CASSSGGNSFSGANVLTF. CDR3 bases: TGTGCCAGCAGCTCGGGAGGAAATTCCTTCTCTGGGGCCAACGTCCTGACTTTC.

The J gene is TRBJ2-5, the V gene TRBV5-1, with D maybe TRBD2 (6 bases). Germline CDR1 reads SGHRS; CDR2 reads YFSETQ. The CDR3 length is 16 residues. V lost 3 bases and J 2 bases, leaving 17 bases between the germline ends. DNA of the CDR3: TGCGCCAGCAGCTGGGGGGAAGGCTGGGCACAAGAGACCCAGTACTTC. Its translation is CASSWGEGWAQETQYF.

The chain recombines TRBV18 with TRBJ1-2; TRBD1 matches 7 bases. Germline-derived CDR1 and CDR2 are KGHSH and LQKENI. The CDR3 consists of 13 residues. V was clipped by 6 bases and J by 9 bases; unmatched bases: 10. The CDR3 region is CASSLGTDPSYTF. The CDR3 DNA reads TGTGCCAGCTCTCTCGGGACAGACCCCAGCTACACCTTC.

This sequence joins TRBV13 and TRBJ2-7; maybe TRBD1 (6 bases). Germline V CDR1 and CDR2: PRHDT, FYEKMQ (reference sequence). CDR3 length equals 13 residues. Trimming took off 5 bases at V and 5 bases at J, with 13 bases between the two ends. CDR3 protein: CASSTTGWDEQYF. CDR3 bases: TGTGCCAGCAGCACAACAGGGTGGGACGAGCAGTACTTC.

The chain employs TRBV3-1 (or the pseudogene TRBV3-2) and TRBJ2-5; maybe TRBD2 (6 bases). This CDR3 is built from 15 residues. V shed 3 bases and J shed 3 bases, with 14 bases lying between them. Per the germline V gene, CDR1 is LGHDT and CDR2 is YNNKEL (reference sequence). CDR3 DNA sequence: TGTGCCAGCAGCCATAGGGGACTGATAAAAGAGACCCAGTACTTC. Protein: CASSHRGLIKETQYF.

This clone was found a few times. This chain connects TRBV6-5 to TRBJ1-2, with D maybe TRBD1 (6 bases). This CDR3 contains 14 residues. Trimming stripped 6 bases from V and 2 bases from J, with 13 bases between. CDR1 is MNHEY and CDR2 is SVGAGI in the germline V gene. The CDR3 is CASRRTERNYGYTF. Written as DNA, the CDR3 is TGTGCCAGCAGACGGACAGAAAGAAACTATGGCTACACCTTC.

CDR3 in DNA: TGTGCCAGCATCGCGGGGGGGGTGAACACTGAAGCTTTCTTT. This sequence encodes CASIAGGVNTEAFF. The rearrangement links TRBV6-6 to TRBJ1-1; weak D call: TRBD1 (5 bases). Germline CDR1 is MNHNY and CDR2 is SVGAGI (reference sequence). The V gene lost 7 bases and the J gene lost 0 bases, with 12 bases spanning the gap. The CDR3 is 14 amino acids.

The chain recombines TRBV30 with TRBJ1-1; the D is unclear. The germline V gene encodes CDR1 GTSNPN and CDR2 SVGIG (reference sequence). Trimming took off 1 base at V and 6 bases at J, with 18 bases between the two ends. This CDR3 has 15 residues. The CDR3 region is CAWSARGRRLPEAFF. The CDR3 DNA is TGTGCCTGGAGTGCCCGAGGCCGGAGGCTCCCTGAAGCTTTCTTT.

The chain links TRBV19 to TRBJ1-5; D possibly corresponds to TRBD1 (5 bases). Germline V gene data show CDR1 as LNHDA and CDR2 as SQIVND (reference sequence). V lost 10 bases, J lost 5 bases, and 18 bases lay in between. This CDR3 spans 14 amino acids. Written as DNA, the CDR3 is TGTGCCACGGCCCTTCAGGGATTATATCAGCCCCAGCATTTT. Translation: CATALQGLYQPQHF.

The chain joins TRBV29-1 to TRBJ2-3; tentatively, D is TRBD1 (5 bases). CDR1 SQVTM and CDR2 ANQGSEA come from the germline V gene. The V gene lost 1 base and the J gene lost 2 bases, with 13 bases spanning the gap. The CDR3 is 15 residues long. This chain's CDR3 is CSVEGDRGPTDTQYF. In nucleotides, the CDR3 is TGCAGCGTTGAAGGAGACAGAGGACCCACAGATACGCAGTATTTT.

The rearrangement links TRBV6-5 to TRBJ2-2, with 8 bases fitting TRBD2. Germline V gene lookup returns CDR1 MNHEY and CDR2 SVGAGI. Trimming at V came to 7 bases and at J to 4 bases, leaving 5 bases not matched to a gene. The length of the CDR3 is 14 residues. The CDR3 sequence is CASNIRGGTGELFF. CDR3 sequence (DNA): TGTGCCAGCAACATTCGGGGGGGCACCGGGGAGCTGTTTTTT.